This T cell receptor (beta chain) stems from a study of T cell responses to AZD1222 COVID-19 vaccine. Study-wide points: Clonal diversity may have been underestimated in mostly white British donors. The study found Spike-specific TCR breadth and depth rose after two AZD1222 doses. It was only after the peak T cell response that any repertoires were sampled.

Method: immunoSEQ multiplex PCR; TCRdb's copy keeps in-frame clones and lacks some. The sample records 130,000 to 150,000 clones, around 93% being singletons. Trimming removed 5 bases from V and 5 bases from J, with 16 bases in between. The CDR3 covers 15 residues. Germline V CDR1 and CDR2: SGHTA, FQGTGA. In this sample, this clone turned up once. Its cognate antigen is unknown. The chain recombines TRBV7-3 with TRBJ2-1; a possible D gene is TRBD1 (5 bases). The source was peripheral blood, collected on day 0 of AZD1222 vaccination. The clonotype comes from an adult in good health. The CDR3 loop is CASSPPQASHNEQFF. For the CDR3, the DNA is TGTGCCAGCAGCCCGCCACAGGCATCACACAATGAGCAGTTCTTC.